The 28 T cell receptor beta chains in this list originate from one sample, sequenced in a study of cytomegalovirus exposure and HLA in healthy donors. The PCR used 60 Vbeta and 13 Jbeta primers. Method: immunoSEQ multiplex PCR; TCRdb's copy keeps in-frame clones and lacks some. This table has around 230,000 clones, about 80% appearing once. Sequenced input: PBMCs. The receptors were sampled from a male donor in good health and CMV-seronegative.

V is TRBV27 and J is TRBJ2-1; 8 bases agree with TRBD2. Germline CDR1 reads MNHEY; CDR2 reads SMNVEV (reference sequence). With 2 bases clipped from V and 8 bases from J, the junction kept 11 bases outside the gene matches. This CDR3 has 16 amino acids. The CDR3 region is CASSLGTSNPRHEQFF. In nucleotides, the CDR3 is TGTGCCAGCAGTTTAGGGACTAGTAATCCCAGGCATGAGCAGTTCTTC.

The genes are TRBV6-1 and TRBJ1-5; no firm D call. The CDR3 consists of 10 residues. V lost 4 bases to trimming and J lost 11 bases, with 6 bases between them. Germline V gene lookup returns CDR1 MNHNS and CDR2 SASEGT. CDR3 sequence: CASSASAQHF. DNA for the CDR3: TGTGCCAGCAGTGCCTCAGCCCAGCATTTT.

The chain combines TRBV9 with TRBJ2-5; D is uncertain. V lost 0 bases and J lost 1, with 7 bases in between. This CDR3 has 14 residues. Germline V gene lookup returns CDR1 SGDLS and CDR2 YYNGEE. DNA for the CDR3: TGTGCCAGCAGCGTAGGTCCGGGCCAAGAGACCCAGTACTTC. This sequence encodes CASSVGPGQETQYF.

The chain links TRBV5-1 to TRBJ2-3; D might be TRBD1 (5 bases). Germline-derived CDR1 and CDR2 are SGHRS and YFSETQ. CDR3 length: 16 residues. The ends were cut back, 3 bases at V and 0 bases at J, with 14 bases in the middle. CDR3 nucleotide sequence: TGCGCCAGCAGCTGGACCAGGGCCATAAGCACAGATACGCAGTATTTT. Its translation is CASSWTRAISTDTQYF.

The CDR3 spells CASSGRGQGTETQYF. CDR3 bases: TGTGCCAGCAGCGGACGGGGACAGGGCACAGAGACCCAGTACTTC. The rearrangement links TRBV9 to TRBJ2-5; 9 bases fit TRBD1. J was trimmed by 4 bases and V by 3 bases; bases with no gene match: 7. CDR3 size: 15 residues. Germline CDR1 reads SGDLS; CDR2 reads YYNGEE.

The rearrangement links TRBV5-5 to TRBJ2-1; the match to TRBD1 covers 7 bases. The length of the CDR3 is 13 residues. The V and J ends lost 3 bases and 8 bases, in that order; junction bases with no gene match: 5. The germline V gene has CDR1 SGHKS and CDR2 YYEKEE (reference sequence). In nucleotides, the CDR3 is TGTGCCAGCAGCTCCGTAGGGGGCCATGAGCAGTTCTTC. It translates to CASSSVGGHEQFF.

This chain connects TRBV6-5 to TRBJ2-1; D may be TRBD2 (6 bases). Germline CDR1 and CDR2: MNHEY and SVGAGI. V lost 3 bases, J lost 5 bases, and 11 bases lay in between. The CDR3 length is 14 residues. The CDR3 region is CASSYSGTDNEQFF. In DNA, the CDR3 is TGTGCCAGCAGTTATTCCGGGACTGACAATGAGCAGTTCTTC.

This chain links TRBV28 with TRBJ2-6; possible D gene TRBD1, 6 bases. Germline-derived CDR1 and CDR2 are MDHEN and SYDVKM. The CDR3 is made up of 17 amino acids. The V gene lost 5 bases and the J gene lost 0 bases, with 14 bases spanning the gap. The CDR3 region is CASSPDSSASGANVLTF. CDR3 in DNA: TGTGCCAGCAGTCCGGACAGTTCAGCCTCTGGGGCCAACGTCCTGACTTTC.

J is TRBJ2-5 and V is TRBV28, with 12 bases identical to TRBD2. CDR3 length: 17 residues. V lost 6 bases, J lost 5 bases, and 13 bases stayed unmatched. Per germline, CDR1 MDHEN and CDR2 SYDVKM. CDR3 protein: CASRLATTSGSRETQYF. In DNA, the CDR3 is TGTGCCAGCAGGCTCGCTACGACTAGCGGGAGTAGGGAGACCCAGTACTTC.

This clone was found a few times. V gene TRBV25-1 combines with J gene TRBJ1-4; D unresolved. Germline CDR1 is MGHDK and CDR2 is SYGVNS. The CDR3 has 14 residues. V was trimmed by 1 base and J by 3 bases, leaving 6 bases between them. The CDR3 DNA sequence: TGTGCCAGCAGTGAATGGGGAGCTAATGAAAAACTGTTTTTT. This sequence encodes CASSEWGANEKLFF. The variable domain in full, completed from reference TRBV25-1 and TRBJ1-4, reads EADIYQTPRYLVIGTGKKITLECSQTMGHDKMYWYQQDPGMELHLIHYSYGVNSTEKGDLSSESTVSRIRTEHFPLTLESARPSHTSQYLCASSEWGANEKLFFGSGTQLSVL.

CDR3 coding DNA: TGCGCCAGCAGCCAATTTGTACCAAACTGGGACAGTTTGAGCTCTGGGGCCAACGTCCTGACTTTC. Amino acids: CASSQFVPNWDSLSSGANVLTF. This chain uses TRBV4-3 with TRBJ2-6, with 7 nucleotides matching TRBD1. The CDR3 has 22 amino acids. From germline, CDR1 is LGHNA and CDR2 YSLEER. V lost 2 bases, J lost 0 bases, and 19 bases stayed unmatched.

This CDR3 is CASSIVGTRGNSGTSNQPQHF. CDR3 DNA sequence: TGTGCCAGTAGTATAGTGGGGACGCGGGGTAATTCGGGTACTTCTAATCAGCCCCAGCATTTT. The chain recombines TRBV19 with TRBJ1-5; perhaps TRBD1 as D (5 bases). Germline V gene data show CDR1 as LNHDA and CDR2 as SQIVND (reference sequence). V was shortened by 1 base and J by 4 bases, with 29 bases between the two germline ends. There are 21 residues in the CDR3.

The chain has TRBV29-1 and TRBJ2-5; a weak D match, TRBD1 (6 bases). V shed 6 bases and J shed 1 base, with 9 bases lying between them. The germline gives CDR1 SQVTM, CDR2 ANQGSEA. The CDR3 runs to 12 residues. CDR3 residues: CSVKGVQETQYF. The CDR3 coding sequence is TGCAGCGTAAAGGGGGTCCAAGAGACCCAGTACTTC.

The chain uses TRBV4-3 and TRBJ2-1; 8 positions agree with TRBD2. V was clipped by 0 bases and J by 6 bases; unmatched bases: 7. The germline V gene has CDR1 LGHNA and CDR2 YSLEER. CDR3 size: 16 residues. Here the CDR3 DNA reads TGCGCCAGCAGCCAAGATGGGACTAGGAGATTCAATGAGCAGTTCTTC. Translated, it gives CASSQDGTRRFNEQFF.

This clone was detected only once. This chain uses TRBV19 with TRBJ2-2; TRBD1 aligns across 8 bases. CDR1 is LNHDA and CDR2 is SQIVND in the germline V gene (reference sequence). This CDR3 has 15 residues. V lost 5 bases, J lost 3 bases, and 5 bases stayed unmatched. The CDR3 nucleotides are TGTGCCAGTAGTCCCCCGGACAGGGACACCGGGGAGCTGTTTTTT. Translated: CASSPPDRDTGELFF.

This clone was seen just once. This chain joins TRBV7-2 and TRBJ1-1, with TRBD1 as a possible D gene (5 bases). CDR1 and CDR2 from the germline V gene are SGHTA and FQGNSA. This CDR3 spans 17 amino acids. V gave up 2 bases and J gave up 0 bases, with 16 bases separating them. The CDR3 DNA reads TGTGCCAGCAGCTTAAGGCGCCTGGGGCGGTTGAACACTGAAGCTTTCTTT. As protein: CASSLRRLGRLNTEAFF.

The CDR3 nucleotides read TGTGCCAGCACCCTAGCGGGGAGCTCCTACAATGAGCAGTTCTTC. Protein sequence: CASTLAGSSYNEQFF. The chain links TRBV27 to TRBJ2-1, with 9 bases identical to TRBD2. The germline V gene has CDR1 MNHEY and CDR2 SMNVEV (reference sequence). CDR3 length: 15 residues. V shed 7 bases, J shed 0 bases, and the junction held 4 bases outside the gene matches.

The gene calls are TRBV11-3 and TRBJ2-7; 8 bases line up with TRBD1. The CDR3 totals 15 residues. Germline trimming cut 3 bases from V and 2 bases from J; bases unmatched to any gene: 6. Germline V CDR1 and CDR2: SGHNT, YENEEA. The CDR3 nucleotides read TGTGCCAGCAGCTTCCGGACAGGGAGTACCTACGAGCAGTACTTC. This translates into CASSFRTGSTYEQYF.

In regard to this clone: Other DNA sequences from this sample encode an identical CDR3 as well. The CDR3 sequence is CASSLRDTQYF. In nucleotides, the CDR3 is TGTGCCAGCAGCCTTAGAGATACGCAGTATTTT. The V call is TRBV27, the J call TRBJ2-3; D gene uncertain. The CDR3 sequence is 11 residues long. V lost 6 bases to trimming and J lost 5 bases, with 6 bases between them. CDR1 and CDR2 from the germline V gene are MNHEY and SMNVEV (reference sequence).

In nucleotides, the CDR3 is TGTGCCAGCAGTTTCGGAGCAGACGGGTATGGCTACACCTTC. It yields the protein CASSFGADGYGYTF. The chain joins TRBV27 to TRBJ1-2; D unresolved. From germline, CDR1 is MNHEY and CDR2 SMNVEV (reference sequence). The CDR3 covers 14 residues. Trimming cost V 3 bases and J 5 bases, with 13 bases left between them.

This rearrangement joins TRBV7-3 to TRBJ1-2, with D possibly TRBD1 on 6 matching bases. Germline values: CDR1 SGHTA, CDR2 FQGTGA. CDR3 size: 14 residues. Trimming stripped 0 bases from V and 6 bases from J, with 11 bases between. CDR3 region: CASSLTAGVHGYTF. The CDR3 region has the DNA TGTGCCAGCAGCTTAACGGCAGGGGTACATGGCTACACCTTC. The variable domain in full, completed from reference TRBV7-3 and TRBJ1-2, reads GAGVSQTPSNKVTEKGKYVELRCDPISGHTALYWYRQSLGQGPEFLIYFQGTGAADDSGLPNDRFFAVRPEGSVSTLKIQRTERGDSAVYLCASSLTAGVHGYTFGSGTRLTVV.

J is TRBJ2-3 and V is TRBV7-6, with 7 positions matching TRBD2. Trimming removed 5 bases from V and 0 bases from J; junction bases left unmatched: 11. The CDR3 totals 17 residues. The germline V gene encodes CDR1 SGHVS and CDR2 FNYEAQ. The CDR3: CASSPPTSNPSTDTQYF. The CDR3 bases are TGTGCCAGCAGCCCCCCGACTAGCAACCCTAGCACAGATACGCAGTATTTT.

V gene TRBV2 combines with J gene TRBJ1-2; 8 nucleotides align to TRBD1. Germline V gene lookup returns CDR1 SNHLY and CDR2 FYNNEI. The trim removed 6 bases at V and 2 bases at J, leaving 2 bases unmatched. This CDR3 is built from 13 residues. The CDR3 DNA sequence: TGTGCCAGCAGCAGGACAGGGAACTATGGCTACACCTTC. This encodes CASSRTGNYGYTF.

In its sample, this clone was seen once. The chain carries TRBV28 and TRBJ1-5; perhaps TRBD1 as D (6 bases). The V gene's germline CDR1 is MDHEN and CDR2 SYDVKM. V shed 9 bases and J shed 1 base, with 25 bases lying between them. CDR3 length equals 18 residues. The CDR3 DNA reads TGTGCCAGTAAAGTTTTGGGTTTGGGGGCGCGGAGCAATCAGCCCCAGCATTTT. Amino acid sequence: CASKVLGLGARSNQPQHF.

The V and J genes are TRBV4-3 and TRBJ1-2; weak D call: TRBD1 (5 bases). This CDR3 comprises 15 residues. The germline gives CDR1 LGHNA, CDR2 YSLEER. With 4 bases removed from V and 3 bases from J, the gap between germline ends came to 15 bases. The CDR3 sequence: CASSRLLGTYYGYTF. DNA of the CDR3: TGCGCCAGCAGCCGCTTACTTGGGACTTACTATGGCTACACCTTC.

This rearrangement joins TRBV5-4 to TRBJ2-5, with 10 bases matching TRBD1. Trimming removed 4 bases from V and 2 bases from J; junction bases left unmatched: 8. Looked up from germline, CDR1 is SGHNT and CDR2 is YYREEE (reference sequence). The CDR3 sequence is 16 residues long. Here the CDR3 DNA reads TGTGCCAGCAGCAACCCGACAGGGGGCAATCAAGAGACCCAGTACTTC. It specifies CASSNPTGGNQETQYF. Full variable domain (missing parts from reference TRBV5-4 and TRBJ2-5): ETGVTQSPTHLIKTRGQQVTLRCSSQSGHNTVSWYQQALGQGPQFIFQYYREEENGRGNFPPRFSGLQFPNYSSELNVNALELDDSALYLCASSNPTGGNQETQYFGPGTRLLVL.

As for this clone: Distinct nucleotide sequences in the sample also encode this CDR3. CDR3 in amino acids: CASSLPSGLNSPLHF. CDR3 bases: TGTGCCAGCAGCTTGCCAAGCGGGCTAAATTCACCCCTCCACTTT. The chain employs TRBV5-6 and TRBJ1-6, with D unclear. The CDR3 spans 15 residues. The ends were cut back, 1 base at V and 7 bases at J, with 12 bases in the middle. CDR1 SGHDT and CDR2 YYEEEE come from the germline V gene.

The rearrangement links TRBV28 to TRBJ1-2; D not resolved. Trimming removed 2 bases at V and 4 bases at J, with 11 bases between. The CDR3 runs to 14 residues. Germline CDR1 MDHEN, CDR2 SYDVKM. CDR3 nucleotide sequence: TGTGCCAGCAGTTTAGGAGGGTTTGGCTATGGCTACACCTTC. It encodes CASSLGGFGYGYTF.